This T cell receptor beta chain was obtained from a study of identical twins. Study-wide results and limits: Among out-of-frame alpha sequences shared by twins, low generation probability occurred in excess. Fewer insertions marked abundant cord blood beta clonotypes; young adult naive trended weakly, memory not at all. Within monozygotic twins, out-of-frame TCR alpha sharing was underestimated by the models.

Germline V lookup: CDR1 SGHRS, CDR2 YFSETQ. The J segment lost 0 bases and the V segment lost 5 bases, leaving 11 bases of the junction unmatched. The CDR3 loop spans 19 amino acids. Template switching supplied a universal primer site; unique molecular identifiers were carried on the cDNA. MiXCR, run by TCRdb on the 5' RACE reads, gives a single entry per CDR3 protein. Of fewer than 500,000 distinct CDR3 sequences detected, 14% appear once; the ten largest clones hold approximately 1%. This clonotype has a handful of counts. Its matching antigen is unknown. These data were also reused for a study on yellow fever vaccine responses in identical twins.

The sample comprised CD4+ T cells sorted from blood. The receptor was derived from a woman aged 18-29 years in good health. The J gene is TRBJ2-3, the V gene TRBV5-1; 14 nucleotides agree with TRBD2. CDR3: CASRYSGTSGGPSTDTQYF. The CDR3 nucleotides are TGCGCCAGCAGGTACTCCGGGACTAGCGGGGGCCCTAGCACAGATACGCAGTATTTT.